This T cell receptor beta chain emerged from a study of blood T cell repertoires in COVID-19. Across the study: COVID-19 samples from acute and convalescent phases originated in the United States, Italy and Spain. In each case, the material was cDNA or gDNA derived from T cells, B-cell-depleted T cells, or PBMCs.

CDR1 SGHDT and CDR2 YYEEEE come from the germline V gene. The CDR3 spans 15 residues. Between the trimmed V and J ends, which lost 3 bases and 3 bases, there was a span of 15 bases. The Seattle patients, enrolled during active infection, were followed longitudinally. Authors' analysis steps: The assay estimated nucleated cells by amplifying reference gene primers. Only in-frame clones appear in the TCRdb table, and some are missing; sequencing was by immunoSEQ multiplex PCR. V and J calls and clone size follow that table, whereas D and trimming were derived from the DNA. The sample contains a few hundred thousand clones, roughly 89% of which appear only once.

J is TRBJ1-2 and V is TRBV5-6, with TRBD1 as a possible D gene (5 bases). Sequenced sample: peripheral blood. This sequence originates from a woman under 40 with COVID-19, enrolled during active disease. CDR3 sequence: CASSWTDTTYYGYTF. The CDR3 DNA reads TGTGCCAGCAGCTGGACGGACACGACTTACTATGGCTACACCTTC.